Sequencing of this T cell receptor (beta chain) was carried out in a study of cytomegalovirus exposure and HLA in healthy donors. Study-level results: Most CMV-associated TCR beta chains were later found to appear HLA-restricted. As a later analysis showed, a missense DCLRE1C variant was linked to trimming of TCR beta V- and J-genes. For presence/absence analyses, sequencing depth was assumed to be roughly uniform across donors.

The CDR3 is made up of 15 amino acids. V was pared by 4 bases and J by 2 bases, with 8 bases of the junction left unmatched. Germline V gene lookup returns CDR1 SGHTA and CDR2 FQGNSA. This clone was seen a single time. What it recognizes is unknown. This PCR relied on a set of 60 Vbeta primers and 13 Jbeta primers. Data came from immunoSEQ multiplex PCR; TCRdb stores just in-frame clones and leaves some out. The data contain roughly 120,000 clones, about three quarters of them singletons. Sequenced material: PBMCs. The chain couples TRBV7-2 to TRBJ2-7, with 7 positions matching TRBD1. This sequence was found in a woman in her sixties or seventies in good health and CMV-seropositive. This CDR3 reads CASSSTPGQTYEQYF. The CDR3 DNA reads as TGTGCCAGCAGCTCTACCCCGGGACAGACCTACGAGCAGTACTTC.